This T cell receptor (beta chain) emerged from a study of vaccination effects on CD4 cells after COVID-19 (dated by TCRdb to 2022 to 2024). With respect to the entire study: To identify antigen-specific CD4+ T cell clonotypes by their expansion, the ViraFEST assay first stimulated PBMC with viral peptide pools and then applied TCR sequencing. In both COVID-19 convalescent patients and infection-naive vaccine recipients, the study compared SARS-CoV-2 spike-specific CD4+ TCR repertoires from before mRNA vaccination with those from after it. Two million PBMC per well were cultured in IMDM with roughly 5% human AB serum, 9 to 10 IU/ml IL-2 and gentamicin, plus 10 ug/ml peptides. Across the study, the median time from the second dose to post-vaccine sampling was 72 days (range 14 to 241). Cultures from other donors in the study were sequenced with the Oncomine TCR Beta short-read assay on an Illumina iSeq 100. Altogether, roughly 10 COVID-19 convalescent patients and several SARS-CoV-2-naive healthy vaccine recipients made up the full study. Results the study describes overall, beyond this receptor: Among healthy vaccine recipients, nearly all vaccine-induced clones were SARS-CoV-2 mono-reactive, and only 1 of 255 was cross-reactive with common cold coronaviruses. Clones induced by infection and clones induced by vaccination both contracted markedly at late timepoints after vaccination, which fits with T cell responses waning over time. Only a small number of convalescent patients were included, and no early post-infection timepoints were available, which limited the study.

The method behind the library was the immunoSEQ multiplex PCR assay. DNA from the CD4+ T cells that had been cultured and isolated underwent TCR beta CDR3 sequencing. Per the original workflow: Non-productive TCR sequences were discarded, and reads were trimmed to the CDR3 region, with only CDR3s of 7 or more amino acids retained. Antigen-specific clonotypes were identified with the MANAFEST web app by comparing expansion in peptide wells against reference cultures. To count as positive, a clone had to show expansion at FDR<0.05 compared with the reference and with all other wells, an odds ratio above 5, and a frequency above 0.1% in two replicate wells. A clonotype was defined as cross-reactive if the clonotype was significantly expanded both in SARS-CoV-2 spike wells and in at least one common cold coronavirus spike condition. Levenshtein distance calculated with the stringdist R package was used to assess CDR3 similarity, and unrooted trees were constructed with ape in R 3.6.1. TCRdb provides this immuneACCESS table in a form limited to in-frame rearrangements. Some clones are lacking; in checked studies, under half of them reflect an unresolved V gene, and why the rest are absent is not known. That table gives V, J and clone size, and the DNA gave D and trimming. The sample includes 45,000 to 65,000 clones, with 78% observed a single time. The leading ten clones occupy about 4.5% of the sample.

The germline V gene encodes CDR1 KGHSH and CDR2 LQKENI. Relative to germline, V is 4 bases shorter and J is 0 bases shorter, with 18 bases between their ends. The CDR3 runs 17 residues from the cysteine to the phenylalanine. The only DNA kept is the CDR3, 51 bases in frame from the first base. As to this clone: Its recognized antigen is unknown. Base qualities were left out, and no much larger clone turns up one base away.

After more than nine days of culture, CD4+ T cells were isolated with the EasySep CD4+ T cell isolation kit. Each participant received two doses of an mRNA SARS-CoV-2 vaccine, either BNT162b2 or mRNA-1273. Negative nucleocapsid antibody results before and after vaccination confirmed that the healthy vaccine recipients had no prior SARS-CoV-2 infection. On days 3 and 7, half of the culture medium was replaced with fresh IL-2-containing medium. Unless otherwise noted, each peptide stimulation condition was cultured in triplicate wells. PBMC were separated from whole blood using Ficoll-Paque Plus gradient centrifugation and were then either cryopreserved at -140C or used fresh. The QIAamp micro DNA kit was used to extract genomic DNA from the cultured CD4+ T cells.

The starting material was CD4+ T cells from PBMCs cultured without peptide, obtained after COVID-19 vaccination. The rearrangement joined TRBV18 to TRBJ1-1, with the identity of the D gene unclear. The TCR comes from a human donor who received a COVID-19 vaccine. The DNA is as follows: TGTGCCAGCTCACTTTACGACACGAAACTCATGAACACTGAAGCTTTCTTT. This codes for CASSLYDTKLMNTEAFF.